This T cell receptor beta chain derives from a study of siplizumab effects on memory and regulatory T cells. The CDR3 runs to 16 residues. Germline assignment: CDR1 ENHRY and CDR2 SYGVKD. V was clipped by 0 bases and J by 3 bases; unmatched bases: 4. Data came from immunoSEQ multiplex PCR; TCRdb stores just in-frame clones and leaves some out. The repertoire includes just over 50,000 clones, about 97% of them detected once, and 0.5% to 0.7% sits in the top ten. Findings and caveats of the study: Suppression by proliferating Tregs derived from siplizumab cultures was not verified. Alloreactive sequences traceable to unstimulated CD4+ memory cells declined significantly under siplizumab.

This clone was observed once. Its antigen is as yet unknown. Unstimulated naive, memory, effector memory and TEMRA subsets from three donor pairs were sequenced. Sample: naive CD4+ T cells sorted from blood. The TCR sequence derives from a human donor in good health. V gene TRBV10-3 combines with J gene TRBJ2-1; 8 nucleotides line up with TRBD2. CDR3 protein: CAISESGGGNYNEQFF. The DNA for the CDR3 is TGTGCCATCAGTGAGTCTGGCGGGGGGAACTACAATGAGCAGTTCTTC.